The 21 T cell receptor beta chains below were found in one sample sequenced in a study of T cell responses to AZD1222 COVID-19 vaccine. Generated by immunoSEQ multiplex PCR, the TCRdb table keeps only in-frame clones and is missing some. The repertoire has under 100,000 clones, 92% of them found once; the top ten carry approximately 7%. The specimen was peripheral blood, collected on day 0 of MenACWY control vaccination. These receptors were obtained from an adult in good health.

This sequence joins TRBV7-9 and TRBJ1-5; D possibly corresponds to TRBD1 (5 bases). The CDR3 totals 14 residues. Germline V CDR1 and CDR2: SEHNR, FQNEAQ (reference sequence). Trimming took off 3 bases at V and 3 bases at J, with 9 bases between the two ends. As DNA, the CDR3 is TGTGCCAGCAGCTTGACAGATATCAATCAGCCCCAGCATTTT. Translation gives CASSLTDINQPQHF.

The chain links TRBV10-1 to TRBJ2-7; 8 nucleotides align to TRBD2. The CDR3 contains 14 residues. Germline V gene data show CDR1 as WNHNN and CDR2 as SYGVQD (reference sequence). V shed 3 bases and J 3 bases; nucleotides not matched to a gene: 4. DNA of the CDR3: TGCGCCAGCAGTGAAGGCCTAGCGGGCTACGAGCAGTACTTC. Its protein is CASSEGLAGYEQYF.

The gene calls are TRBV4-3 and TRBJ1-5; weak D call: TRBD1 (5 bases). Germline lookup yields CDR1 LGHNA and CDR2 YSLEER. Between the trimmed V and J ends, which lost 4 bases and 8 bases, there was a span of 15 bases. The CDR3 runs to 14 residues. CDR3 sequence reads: CASSRGLGVEPQHF. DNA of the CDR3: TGCGCCAGCAGCCGGGGACTGGGGGTTGAGCCCCAGCATTTT.

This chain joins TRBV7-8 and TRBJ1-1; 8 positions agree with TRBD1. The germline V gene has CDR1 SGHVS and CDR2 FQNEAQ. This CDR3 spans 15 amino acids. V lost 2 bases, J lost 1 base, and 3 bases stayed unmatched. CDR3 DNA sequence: TGTGCCAGCAGCTTAATCAGGGGGCCGAACACTGAAGCTTTCTTT. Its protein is CASSLIRGPNTEAFF.

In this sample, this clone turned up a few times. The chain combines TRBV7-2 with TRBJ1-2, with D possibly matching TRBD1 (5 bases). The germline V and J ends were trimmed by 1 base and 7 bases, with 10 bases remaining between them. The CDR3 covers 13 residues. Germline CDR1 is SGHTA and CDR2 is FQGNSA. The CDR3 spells CASSLEGFGGYTF. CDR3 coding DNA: TGTGCCAGCAGCTTAGAGGGGTTTGGTGGCTACACCTTC.

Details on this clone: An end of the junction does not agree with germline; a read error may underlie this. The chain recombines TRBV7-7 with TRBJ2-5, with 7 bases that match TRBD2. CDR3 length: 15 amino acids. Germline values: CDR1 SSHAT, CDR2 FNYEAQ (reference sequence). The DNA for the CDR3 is TGTGCTAGCAGCTTATCCCCCGGACTAGAAGAGACCCAGTACTTC. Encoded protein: CASSLSPGLEETQYF. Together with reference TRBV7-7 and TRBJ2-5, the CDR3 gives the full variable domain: GAGVSQSPRYKVTKRGQDVTLRCDPISSHATLYWYQQALGQGPEFLTYFNYEAQPDKSGLPSDRFSAERPEGSISTLTIQRTEQRDSAMYRCASSLSPGLEETQYFGPGTRLLVL.

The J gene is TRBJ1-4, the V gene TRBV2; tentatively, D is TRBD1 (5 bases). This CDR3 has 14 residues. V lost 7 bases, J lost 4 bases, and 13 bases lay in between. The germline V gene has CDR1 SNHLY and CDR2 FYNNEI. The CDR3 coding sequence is TGTGCCAGCACAAAACGGGACTATAATGAAAAACTGTTTTTT. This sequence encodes CASTKRDYNEKLFF. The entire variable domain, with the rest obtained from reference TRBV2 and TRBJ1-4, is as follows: EPEVTQTPSHQVTQMGQEVILRCVPISNHLYFYWYRQILGQKVEFLVSFYNNEISEKSEIFDDQFSVERPDGSNFTLKIRSTKLEDSAMYFCASTKRDYNEKLFFGSGTQLSVL.

The CDR3 nucleotides are TGTGCCAGGGGGGGGGCGGCCTCTGGAAACACCATATATTTT. Residues: CARGGAASGNTIYF. The genes are TRBV6-5 and TRBJ1-3; D possibly corresponds to TRBD1 (6 bases). The length of the CDR3 is 14 residues. The ends were cut back, 9 bases at V and 0 bases at J, with 12 bases in the middle. From germline, CDR1 is MNHEY and CDR2 SVGAGI.

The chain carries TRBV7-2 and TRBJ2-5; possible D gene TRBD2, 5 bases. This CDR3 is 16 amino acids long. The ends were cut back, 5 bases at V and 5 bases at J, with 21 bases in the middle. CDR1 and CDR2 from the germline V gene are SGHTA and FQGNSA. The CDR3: CASSHLAGRLAETQYF. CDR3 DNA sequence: TGTGCCAGCAGCCATCTAGCCGGGCGGTTAGCCGAGACCCAGTACTTC.

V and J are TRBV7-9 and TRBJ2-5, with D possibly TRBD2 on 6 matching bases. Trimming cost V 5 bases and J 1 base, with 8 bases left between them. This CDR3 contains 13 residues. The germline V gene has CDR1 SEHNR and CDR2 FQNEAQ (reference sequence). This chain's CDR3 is CASSRDFQETQYF. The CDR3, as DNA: TGTGCCAGCAGCAGGGACTTCCAAGAGACCCAGTACTTC.

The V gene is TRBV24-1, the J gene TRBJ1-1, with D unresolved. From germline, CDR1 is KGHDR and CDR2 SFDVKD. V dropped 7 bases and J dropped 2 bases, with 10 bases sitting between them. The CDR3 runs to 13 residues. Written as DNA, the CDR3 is TGTGCCACCAGCAGGCAGGACAACACTGAAGCTTTCTTT. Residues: CATSRQDNTEAFF.

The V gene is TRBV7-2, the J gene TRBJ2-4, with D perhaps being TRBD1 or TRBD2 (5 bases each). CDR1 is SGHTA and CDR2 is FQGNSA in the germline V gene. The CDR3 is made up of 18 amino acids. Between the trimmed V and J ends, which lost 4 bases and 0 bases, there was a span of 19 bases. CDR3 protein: CASSSGLRGSLAKNIQYF. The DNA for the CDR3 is TGTGCCAGCAGCTCAGGGTTGAGAGGGAGCCTAGCCAAAAACATTCAGTACTTC.

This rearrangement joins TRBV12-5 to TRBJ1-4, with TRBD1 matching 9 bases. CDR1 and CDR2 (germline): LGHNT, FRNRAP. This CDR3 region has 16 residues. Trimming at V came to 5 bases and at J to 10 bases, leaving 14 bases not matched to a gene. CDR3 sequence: CASGRGTRDREGKLFF. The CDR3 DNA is TGTGCTAGTGGTCGCGGTACCCGGGACAGGGAAGGAAAACTGTTTTTT.

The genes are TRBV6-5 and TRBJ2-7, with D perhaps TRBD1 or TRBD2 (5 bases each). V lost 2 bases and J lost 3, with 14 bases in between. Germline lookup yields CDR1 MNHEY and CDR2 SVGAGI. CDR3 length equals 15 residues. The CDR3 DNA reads TGTGCCAGCAGTTACCCGGGGCAGGGTCACTACGAGCAGTACTTC. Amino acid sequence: CASSYPGQGHYEQYF.

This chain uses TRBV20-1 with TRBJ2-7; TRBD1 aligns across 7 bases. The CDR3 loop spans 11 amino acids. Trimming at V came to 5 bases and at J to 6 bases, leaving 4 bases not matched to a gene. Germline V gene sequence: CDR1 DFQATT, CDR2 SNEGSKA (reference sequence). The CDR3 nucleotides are TGCAGTGCTGGACAGGTAGGCGAGCAGTACTTC. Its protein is CSAGQVGEQYF.

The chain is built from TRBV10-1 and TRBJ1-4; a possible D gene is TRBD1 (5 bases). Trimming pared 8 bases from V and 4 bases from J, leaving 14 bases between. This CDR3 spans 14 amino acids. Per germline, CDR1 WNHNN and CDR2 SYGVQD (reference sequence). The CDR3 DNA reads TGCGCCAGCCAACAGCTTGGGGGTAATGAAAAACTGTTTTTT. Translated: CASQQLGGNEKLFF.

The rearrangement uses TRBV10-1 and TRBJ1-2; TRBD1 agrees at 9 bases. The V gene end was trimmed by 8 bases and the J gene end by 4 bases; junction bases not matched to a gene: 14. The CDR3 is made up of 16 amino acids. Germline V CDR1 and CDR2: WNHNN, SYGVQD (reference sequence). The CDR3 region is CASPRPSRDRVYGYTF. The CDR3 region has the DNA TGCGCCAGCCCAAGACCATCCCGGGACAGGGTCTATGGCTACACCTTC.

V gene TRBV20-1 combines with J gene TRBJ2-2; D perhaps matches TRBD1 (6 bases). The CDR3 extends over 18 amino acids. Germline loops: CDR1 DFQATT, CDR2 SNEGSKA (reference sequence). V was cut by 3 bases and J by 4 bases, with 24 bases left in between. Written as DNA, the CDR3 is TGCAGTGCTAGTCCGAGGGGACAACTAAGTACGGGCACCGGGGAGCTGTTTTTT. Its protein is CSASPRGQLSTGTGELFF.

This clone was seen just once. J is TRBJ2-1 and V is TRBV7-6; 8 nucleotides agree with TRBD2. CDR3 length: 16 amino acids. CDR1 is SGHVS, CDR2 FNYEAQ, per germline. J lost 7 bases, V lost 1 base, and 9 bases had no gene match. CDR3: CASSLGGGGTKNEQFF. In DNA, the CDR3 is TGTGCCAGCAGCTTAGGTGGCGGGGGGACCAAAAATGAGCAGTTCTTC.

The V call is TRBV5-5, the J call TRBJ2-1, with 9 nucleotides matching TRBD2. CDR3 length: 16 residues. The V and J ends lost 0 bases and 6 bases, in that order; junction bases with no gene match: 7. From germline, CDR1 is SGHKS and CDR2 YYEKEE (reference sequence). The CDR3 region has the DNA TGTGCCAGCAGCTTGGAGGGTGTGCGGGGGGGCAATGAGCAGTTCTTC. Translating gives CASSLEGVRGGNEQFF. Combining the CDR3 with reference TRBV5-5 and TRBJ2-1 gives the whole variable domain DAGVTQSPTHLIKTRGQQVTLRCSPISGHKSVSWYQQVLGQGPQFIFQYYEKEERGRGNFPDRFSARQFPNYSSELNVNALLLGDSALYLCASSLEGVRGGNEQFFGPGTRLTVL.

The CDR3 DNA is TGTGCCAGCAGCGCAGACAACAGACGAGACACTGAAGCTTTCTTT. Translated: CASSADNRRDTEAFF. The chain recombines TRBV5-4 with TRBJ1-1; D is unresolved. The CDR3 extends over 15 amino acids. Trimming removed 4 bases at V and 3 bases at J, with 16 bases between. The germline gives CDR1 SGHNT, CDR2 YYREEE (reference sequence). The variable domain in full, completed from reference TRBV5-4 and TRBJ1-1, reads ETGVTQSPTHLIKTRGQQVTLRCSSQSGHNTVSWYQQALGQGPQFIFQYYREEENGRGNFPPRFSGLQFPNYSSELNVNALELDDSALYLCASSADNRRDTEAFFGQGTRLTVV.